The clone carrying this T cell receptor (beta chain) showed up just a few times. Its target is unknown. The sample originates from a study of beta chain features in type 1 diabetes. Expressed TCRB transcripts were sequenced after all isolated RNA was converted to cDNA. Only in-frame clones appear in the TCRdb table, and some are missing; sequencing was by immunoSEQ multiplex PCR. Of fewer than 300,000 clones listed, roughly 20% were seen once; the top ten hold less than 0.035%. Study observations and caveats: Type 1 diabetes patients had TCRB CDR3s that were shorter (moderately but significantly so) in all four CD4+ subsets. Patients with type 1 diabetes carried fewer insertions and had more deletions at their VDJ junctions. High TCR expression in some cells could lead to their over-representation in cDNA sequencing.

From germline, CDR1 is SGHTA and CDR2 FQGNSA. CDR3 length: 16 amino acids. Unmatched junction bases numbered 10, after V lost 3 bases and J lost 2 bases. This chain links TRBV7-2 with TRBJ2-7, with 7 bases lining up with TRBD2. Sequencing was carried out using naive CD4+ T cells from blood. The origin of this receptor is a woman aged 40 to 50 with type 1 diabetes. The CDR3 DNA reads as TGTGCCAGCAGCTTTAGGAGTAGCGGGTTGGCCTACGAGCAGTACTTC. Translating gives CASSFRSSGLAYEQYF.